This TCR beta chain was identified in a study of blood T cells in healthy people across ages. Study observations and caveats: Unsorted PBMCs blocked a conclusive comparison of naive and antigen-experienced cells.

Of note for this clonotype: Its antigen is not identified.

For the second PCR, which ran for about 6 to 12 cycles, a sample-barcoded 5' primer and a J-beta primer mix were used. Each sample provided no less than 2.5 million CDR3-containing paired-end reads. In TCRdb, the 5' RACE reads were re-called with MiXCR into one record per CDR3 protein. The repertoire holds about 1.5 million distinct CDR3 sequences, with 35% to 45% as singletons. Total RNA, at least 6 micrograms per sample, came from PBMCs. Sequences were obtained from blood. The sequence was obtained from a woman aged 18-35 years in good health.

The CDR3 loop is CASSLGHGNEQYF. Written as DNA, the CDR3 is TGTGCCAGCAGTTTAGGGCATGGTAATGAGCAGTACTTC. This chain connects TRBV27 to TRBJ2-5; D unresolved. Trimming shortened V by 2 bases and J by 11 bases, and 15 bases separated the two germline ends. The germline V gene has CDR1 MNHEY and CDR2 SMNVEV (reference sequence). The CDR3 is 13 residues long.